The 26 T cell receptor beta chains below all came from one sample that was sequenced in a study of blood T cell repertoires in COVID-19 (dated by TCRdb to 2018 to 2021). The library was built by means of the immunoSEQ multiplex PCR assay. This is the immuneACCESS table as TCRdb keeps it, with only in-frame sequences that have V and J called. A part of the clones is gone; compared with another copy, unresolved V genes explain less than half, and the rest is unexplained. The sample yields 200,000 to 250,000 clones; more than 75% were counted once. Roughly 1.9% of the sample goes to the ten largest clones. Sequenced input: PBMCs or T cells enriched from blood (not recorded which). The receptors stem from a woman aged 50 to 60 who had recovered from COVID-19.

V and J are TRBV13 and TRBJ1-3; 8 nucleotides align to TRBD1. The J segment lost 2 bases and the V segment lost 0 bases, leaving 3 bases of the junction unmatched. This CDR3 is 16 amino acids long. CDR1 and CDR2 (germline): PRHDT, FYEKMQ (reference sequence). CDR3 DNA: TGTGCCAGCAGCTTAGGGGCAGGGGGCACTGGAAACACCATATATTTT. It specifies CASSLGAGGTGNTIYF. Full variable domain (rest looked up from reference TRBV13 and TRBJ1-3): AAGVIQSPRHLIKEKRETATLKCYPIPRHDTVYWYQQGPGQDPQFLISFYEKMQSDKGSIPDRFSAQQFSDYHSELNMSSLELGDSALYFCASSLGAGGTGNTIYFGEGSWLTVV.

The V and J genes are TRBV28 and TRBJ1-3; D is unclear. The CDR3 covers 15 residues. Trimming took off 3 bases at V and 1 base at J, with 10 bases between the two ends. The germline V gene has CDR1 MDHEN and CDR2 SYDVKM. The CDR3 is CASSLFVASGNTIYF. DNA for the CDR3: TGTGCCAGCAGTTTGTTCGTAGCATCTGGAAACACCATATATTTT.

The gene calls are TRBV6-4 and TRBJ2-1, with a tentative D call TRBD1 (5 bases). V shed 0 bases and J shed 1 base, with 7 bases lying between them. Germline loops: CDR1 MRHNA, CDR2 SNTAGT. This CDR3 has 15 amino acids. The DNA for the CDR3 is TGTGCCAGCAGTGACTCTGGGGCGTCCTACAATGAGCAGTTCTTC. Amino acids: CASSDSGASYNEQFF.

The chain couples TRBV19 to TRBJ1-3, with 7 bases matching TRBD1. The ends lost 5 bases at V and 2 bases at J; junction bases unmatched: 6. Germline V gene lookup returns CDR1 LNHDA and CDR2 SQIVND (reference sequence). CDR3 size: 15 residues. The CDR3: CASSPDRIAGNTIYF. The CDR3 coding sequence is TGTGCCAGTAGTCCGGACAGGATCGCTGGAAACACCATATATTTT.

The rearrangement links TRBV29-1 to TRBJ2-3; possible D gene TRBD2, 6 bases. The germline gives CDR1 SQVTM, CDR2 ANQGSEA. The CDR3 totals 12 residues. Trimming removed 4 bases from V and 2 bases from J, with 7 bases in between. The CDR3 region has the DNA TGCAGCGTTGTACTAGCCACAGATACGCAGTATTTT. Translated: CSVVLATDTQYF.

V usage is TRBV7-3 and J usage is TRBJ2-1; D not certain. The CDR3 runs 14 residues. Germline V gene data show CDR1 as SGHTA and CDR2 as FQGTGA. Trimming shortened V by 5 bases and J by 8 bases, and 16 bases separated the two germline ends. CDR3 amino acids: CASSPRALADEQFF. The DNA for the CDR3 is TGTGCCAGCAGCCCCCGCGCTCTGGCGGATGAGCAGTTCTTC.

The CDR3 DNA sequence: TGTGCCAGCAGCTCAGGGACAGATCAGCCCCAGCATTTT. Translation: CASSSGTDQPQHF. The genes are TRBV5-6 and TRBJ1-5, with 7 bases fitting TRBD1. With V trimmed by 3 bases and J by 5 bases, 2 bases remained unmatched. The CDR3 has 13 residues. Germline V gives CDR1 SGHDT, CDR2 YYEEEE.

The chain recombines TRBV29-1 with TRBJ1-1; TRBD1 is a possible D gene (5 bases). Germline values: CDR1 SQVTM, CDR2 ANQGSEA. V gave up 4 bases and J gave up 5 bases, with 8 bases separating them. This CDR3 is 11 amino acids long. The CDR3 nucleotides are TGCAGCGTTGTCGGGGGGACTGAAGCTTTCTTT. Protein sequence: CSVVGGTEAFF.

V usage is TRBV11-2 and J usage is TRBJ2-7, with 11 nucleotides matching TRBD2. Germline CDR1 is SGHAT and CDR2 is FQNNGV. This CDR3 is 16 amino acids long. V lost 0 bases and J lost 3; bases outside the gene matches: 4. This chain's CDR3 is CASSLDLSGGVYEQYF. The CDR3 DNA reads TGTGCCAGCAGCTTAGATCTTAGCGGGGGGGTCTACGAGCAGTACTTC.

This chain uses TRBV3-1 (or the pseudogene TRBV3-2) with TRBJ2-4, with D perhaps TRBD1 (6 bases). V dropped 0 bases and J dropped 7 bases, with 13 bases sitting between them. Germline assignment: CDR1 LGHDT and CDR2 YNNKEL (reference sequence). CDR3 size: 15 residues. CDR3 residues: CASSQDRGVWNIQYF. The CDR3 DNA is TGTGCCAGCAGCCAAGACAGGGGTGTCTGGAACATTCAGTACTTC.

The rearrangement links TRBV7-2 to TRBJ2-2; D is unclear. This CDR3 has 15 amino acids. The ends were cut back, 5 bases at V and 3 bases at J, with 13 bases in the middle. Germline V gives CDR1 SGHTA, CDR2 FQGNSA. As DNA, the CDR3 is TGTGCCAGCAGCCCCCTCCCGACATACACCGGGGAGCTGTTTTTT. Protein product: CASSPLPTYTGELFF.

CDR3 coding DNA: TGTGCCAGCAAGGAGAGGAACACCGGGGAGCTGTTTTTT. The encoded protein is CASKERNTGELFF. J is TRBJ2-2 and V is TRBV28; no firm D call. This CDR3 region has 13 residues. Germline loops: CDR1 MDHEN, CDR2 SYDVKM. The V gene lost 7 bases and the J gene lost 1 base, with 7 bases spanning the gap.

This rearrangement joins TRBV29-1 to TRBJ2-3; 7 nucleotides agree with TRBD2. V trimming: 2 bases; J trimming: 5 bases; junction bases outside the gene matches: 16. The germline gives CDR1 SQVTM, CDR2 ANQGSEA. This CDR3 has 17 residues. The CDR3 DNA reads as TGCAGCGTTGAATATATGGCCCAGCGGGACTTACGAGATACGCAGTATTTT. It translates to CSVEYMAQRDLRDTQYF.

The CDR3 DNA reads as TGTGCCAGCAGCTTCCAGGGTACCGGCTACACCTTC. Its protein is CASSFQGTGYTF. The chain is built from TRBV13 and TRBJ1-2, with a weak D call TRBD1 (5 bases). Germline V gives CDR1 PRHDT, CDR2 FYEKMQ (reference sequence). V gave up 3 bases and J gave up 8 bases, with 10 bases separating them. The CDR3 is 12 residues long. The variable domain in full, with the rest retrieved from reference TRBV13 and TRBJ1-2, is AAGVIQSPRHLIKEKRETATLKCYPIPRHDTVYWYQQGPGQDPQFLISFYEKMQSDKGSIPDRFSAQQFSDYHSELNMSSLELGDSALYFCASSFQGTGYTFGSGTRLTVV.

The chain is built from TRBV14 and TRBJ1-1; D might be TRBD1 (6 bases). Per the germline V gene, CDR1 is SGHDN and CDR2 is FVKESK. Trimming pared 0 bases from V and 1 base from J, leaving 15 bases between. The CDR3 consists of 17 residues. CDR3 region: CASSQDGGARGNTEAFF. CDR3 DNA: TGTGCCAGCAGCCAAGACGGGGGGGCCCGCGGGAACACTGAAGCTTTCTTT. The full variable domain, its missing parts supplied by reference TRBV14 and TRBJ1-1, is EAGVTQFPSHSVIEKGQTVTLRCDPISGHDNLYWYRRVMGKEIKFLLHFVKESKQDESGMPNNRFLAERTGGTYSTLKVQPAELEDSGVYFCASSQDGGARGNTEAFFGQGTRLTVV.

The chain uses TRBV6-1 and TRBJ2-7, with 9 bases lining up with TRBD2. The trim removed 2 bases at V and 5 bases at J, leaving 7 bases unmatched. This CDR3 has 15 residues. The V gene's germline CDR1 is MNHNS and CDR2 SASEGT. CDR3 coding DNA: TGTGCCAGCAGTGAAAGGGATAGCGGGAGAGACGAGCAGTACTTC. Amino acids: CASSERDSGRDEQYF.

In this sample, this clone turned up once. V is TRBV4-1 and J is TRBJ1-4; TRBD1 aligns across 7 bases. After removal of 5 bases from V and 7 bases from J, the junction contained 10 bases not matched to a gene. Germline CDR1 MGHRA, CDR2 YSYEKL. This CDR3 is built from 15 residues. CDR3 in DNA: TGCGCCAGCAGCTTACTAGGGGGCGGAGGTGAAAAACTGTTTTTT. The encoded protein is CASSLLGGGGEKLFF.

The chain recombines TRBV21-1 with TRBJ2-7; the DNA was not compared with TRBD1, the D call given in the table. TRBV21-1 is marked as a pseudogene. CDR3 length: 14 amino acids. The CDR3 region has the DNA TGTGCCAGCAGCAAAGACCCGACAGGGTGCGAGCAGTACTTC. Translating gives CASSKDPTGCEQYF.

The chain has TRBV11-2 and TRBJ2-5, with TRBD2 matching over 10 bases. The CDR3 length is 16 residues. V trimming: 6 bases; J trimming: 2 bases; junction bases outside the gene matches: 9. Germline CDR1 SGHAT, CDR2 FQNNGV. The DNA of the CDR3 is TGTGCCAGCAGACGGCTAGCGGGGGCTTTTCAAGAGACCCAGTACTTC. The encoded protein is CASRRLAGAFQETQYF.

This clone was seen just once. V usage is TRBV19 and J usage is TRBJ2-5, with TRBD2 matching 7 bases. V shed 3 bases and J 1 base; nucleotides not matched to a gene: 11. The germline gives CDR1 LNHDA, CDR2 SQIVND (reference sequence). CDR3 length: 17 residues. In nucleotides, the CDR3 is TGTGCCAGTAGTATTCGGTCTAGCGGAAGGTTCCAAGAGACCCAGTACTTC. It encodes CASSIRSSGRFQETQYF.

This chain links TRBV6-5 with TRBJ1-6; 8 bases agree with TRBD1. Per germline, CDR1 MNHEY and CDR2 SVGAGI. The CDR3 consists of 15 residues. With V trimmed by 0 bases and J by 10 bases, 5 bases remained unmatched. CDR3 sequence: CASSYSQGGGSPLHF. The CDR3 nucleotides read TGTGCCAGCAGTTACTCACAGGGGGGGGGCTCACCCCTCCACTTT.

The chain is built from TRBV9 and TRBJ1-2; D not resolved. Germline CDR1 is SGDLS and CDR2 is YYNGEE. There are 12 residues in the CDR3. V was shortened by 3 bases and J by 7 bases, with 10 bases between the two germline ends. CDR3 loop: CASSERRGGYTF. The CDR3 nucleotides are TGTGCCAGCAGCGAGCGTCGGGGTGGCTACACCTTC.

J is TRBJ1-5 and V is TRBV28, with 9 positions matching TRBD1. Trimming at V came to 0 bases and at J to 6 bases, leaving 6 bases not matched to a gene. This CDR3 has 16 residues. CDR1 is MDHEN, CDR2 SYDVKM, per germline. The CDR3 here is CASSLWIQGAGQPQHF. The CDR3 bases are TGTGCCAGCAGTTTATGGATACAGGGGGCAGGTCAGCCCCAGCATTTT. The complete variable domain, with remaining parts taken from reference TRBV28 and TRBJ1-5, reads DVKVTQSSRYLVKRTGEKVFLECVQDMDHENMFWYRQDPGLGLRLIYFSYDVKMKEKGDIPEGYSVSREKKERFSLILESASTNQTSMYLCASSLWIQGAGQPQHFGDGTRLSIL.

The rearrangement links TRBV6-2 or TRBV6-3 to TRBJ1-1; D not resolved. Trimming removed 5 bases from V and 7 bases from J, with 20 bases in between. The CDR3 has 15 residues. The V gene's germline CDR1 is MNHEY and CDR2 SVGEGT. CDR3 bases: TGTGCCAGCAGTCTAGTTACGGTTGGCCAGTATGAAGCTTTCTTT. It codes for CASSLVTVGQYEAFF.

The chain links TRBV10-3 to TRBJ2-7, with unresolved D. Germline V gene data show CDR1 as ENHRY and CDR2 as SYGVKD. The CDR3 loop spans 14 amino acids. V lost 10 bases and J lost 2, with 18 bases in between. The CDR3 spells CATLPQMHTYEQYF. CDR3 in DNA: TGTGCCACACTACCTCAAATGCATACCTACGAGCAGTACTTC.

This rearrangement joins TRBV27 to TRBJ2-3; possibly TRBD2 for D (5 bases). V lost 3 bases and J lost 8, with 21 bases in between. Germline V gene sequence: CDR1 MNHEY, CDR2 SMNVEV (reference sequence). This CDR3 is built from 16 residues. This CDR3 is CASSFSGVWVAGTQYF. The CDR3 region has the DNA TGTGCCAGCAGTTTTTCCGGGGTTTGGGTCGCCGGTACGCAGTATTTT.